This T cell receptor (beta chain) was captured by sequencing in a study of blood T cell repertoires in COVID-19. Profiling relied on immunoSEQ multiplex PCR, and the TCRdb table lists in-frame clones only, not all of them. Here the sample spans 250,000 to 350,000 clones, about 81% being singletons. Enrollment of patients from Seattle took place during active infection, with longitudinal follow-up. Germline loops: CDR1 SGHRS, CDR2 YFSETQ. V was shortened by 3 bases and J by 5 bases, with 17 bases between the two germline ends. The CDR3 runs to 15 residues. Specimen: peripheral blood. The chain has TRBV5-1 and TRBJ1-1; perhaps TRBD1 as D (6 bases). The receptor was derived from a human donor with COVID-19, enrolled during active disease. The donor label of this sample is uncertain. The CDR3 DNA is TGCGCCAGCAGCTCGGTTGGCGGCCAGGGGACTGAAGCTTTCTTT. As protein: CASSSVGGQGTEAFF.